This record looks at one T cell receptor beta chain sequence and its context. The sample belongs to a study of blood T cell repertoires in COVID-19. About the research overall: The origin of the acute and convalescent COVID-19 samples was the United States, Italy and Spain.

The CDR3 is 15 residues long. Losses at the gene ends were 4 bases for V and 7 bases for J; bases not matched to a gene: 6. Germline V lookup: CDR1 SGHRS, CDR2 YFSETQ. Generated by immunoSEQ multiplex PCR, the TCRdb table keeps only in-frame clones and is missing some. The repertoire holds around 300,000 clones, with over 70% as singletons. This sequence was found in a man aged 30 to 45 with active or convalescent COVID-19. Sequencing was carried out using peripheral blood. V is TRBV5-1 and J is TRBJ2-4; 12 bases fit TRBD2. CDR3 nucleotide sequence: TGCGCCAGCAGCCGTGGACTAGCGGGGATGAACATTCAGTACTTC. Its protein is CASSRGLAGMNIQYF.